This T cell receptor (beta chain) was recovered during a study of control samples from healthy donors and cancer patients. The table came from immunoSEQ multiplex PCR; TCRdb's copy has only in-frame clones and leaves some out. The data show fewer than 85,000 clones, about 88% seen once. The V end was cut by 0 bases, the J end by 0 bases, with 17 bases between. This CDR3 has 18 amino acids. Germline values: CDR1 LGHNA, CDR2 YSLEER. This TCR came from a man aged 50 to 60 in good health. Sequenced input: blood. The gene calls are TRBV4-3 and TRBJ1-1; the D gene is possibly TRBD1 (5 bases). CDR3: CASSQDYWAGGMNTEAFF. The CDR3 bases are TGCGCCAGCAGCCAAGATTACTGGGCGGGGGGGATGAACACTGAAGCTTTCTTT.